This T cell receptor beta chain was recovered during a study of cytotoxic CD8 clonotypes in ibrutinib-treated CLL (dated by TCRdb to the early 2020s). With regard to the full study: The cohort included more than 14 treatment-naive and under 13 relapsed/refractory patients; 17 to 18 were IGHV unmutated. Partial responses were observed in roughly 24 patients and complete responses in 2; after a median follow-up of 68 months, remission was maintained in about 15 patients and progression was observed in roughly twelve. Samples at response were collected after a median of around twelve months of treatment, with a range of about 6 to 36 months. An average of around 250,000 productive templates and around 100,000 productive rearrangements was obtained per sample. Of the 90 or so participants in the trial, about 26 had longitudinal samples available. Cryopreserved peripheral blood mononuclear cells were collected before treatment, at response, and at either disease progression or sustained remission. Every sample from remission and from progressive disease was obtained while the patients were still on ibrutinib.

Trimming costs V 3 bases and J 4 bases, and their ends lie 13 bases apart. CDR1 and CDR2 are drawn from the germline V gene: MNHEY, SVGAGI. There are 15 amino acids in the CDR3, from cysteine to phenylalanine inclusive. Kept here is only the CDR3 DNA, which spans 45 bases and is read in frame from base 1. The research as a whole found: Baseline clonality exceeded that of age-matched healthy donors and correlated strongly with circulating CD8+ T-cell counts. At ibrutinib response clonality went up, during sustained remission it held steady, and at progression it dropped back toward baseline. Sustained-remission and progressing patients did not have matched sampling times, and lymph node repertoires were not examined. Public clonotypes were rare and either shrank or stayed stable during treatment, and the rise in clonality at ibrutinib response reflected expansion of private clonotypes.

This clone was detected only once. This clone's antigen is unknown. Base qualities were left out, and no much larger clone turns up one base away. On a MiSeq, deep resolution sequencing aimed for a depth between 1 in 1 million and 1 in 200,000 T cells, with each clonotype covered 10x on average. The immunoSEQ hsTCRB Kit was used to generate TCR beta libraries. On the authors' methods: The data were analyzed with ImmunoSEQ Analyzer and ImmunoSEQ Data Assistant, and V, D and J gene assignments followed IMGT definitions. Clonality, with values ranging from 0 to 1, was calculated as one minus the normalized Shannon entropy of productive rearrangement frequencies. Public clonotype analysis was restricted to overrepresented clonotypes comprising at least 0.05% of each patient's repertoire. Fewer than 15 repertoires from age-matched healthy donors, obtained from immuneACCESS, served as clonality controls. TCRdb's version of the immuneACCESS table is confined to in-frame rearrangements and falls short of the full clone set. An unresolved V gene accounts for under half of the shortfall where checked; the remainder is of unknown origin. The V and J calls and clone size are taken from that table; D and trimming were inferred from the DNA. This sample lists about 130,000 clones; 80% to 90% were detected once. The top ten hold around 2.1% of the sample.

Reading the label with the study, this specimen's time point is: approximately 2 years on ibrutinib. Approximately 2 micrograms of genomic DNA were extracted from cryopreserved PBMCs for TCR beta library preparation. Longitudinal blood samples from CLL patients on ibrutinib monotherapy were analyzed using high-throughput TCR beta sequencing. The patients were enrolled in a single-center, open-label phase 2 trial of ibrutinib monotherapy. Material: PBMCs, obtained after 24 months of ibrutinib treatment. This chain joins TRBV6-5 to TRBJ2-1; a confident D gene designation cannot be given. The sequence derives from a human donor with chronic lymphocytic leukemia. The CDR3 protein: CASSYSGYSYNEQFF. The sequence in DNA is TGTGCCAGCAGTTATTCCGGGTACTCATACAATGAGCAGTTCTTC.